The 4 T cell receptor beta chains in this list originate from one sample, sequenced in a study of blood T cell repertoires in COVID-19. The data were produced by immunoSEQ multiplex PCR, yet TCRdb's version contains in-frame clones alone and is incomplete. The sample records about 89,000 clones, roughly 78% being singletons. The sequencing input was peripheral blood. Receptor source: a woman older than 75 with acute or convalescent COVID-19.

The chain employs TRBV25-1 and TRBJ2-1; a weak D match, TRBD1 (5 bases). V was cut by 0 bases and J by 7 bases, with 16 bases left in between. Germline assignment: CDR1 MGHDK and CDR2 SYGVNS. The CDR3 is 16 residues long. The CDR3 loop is CASSEYEGMGLNEQFF. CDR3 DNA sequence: TGTGCCAGCAGTGAATATGAAGGGATGGGGCTTAATGAGCAGTTCTTC.

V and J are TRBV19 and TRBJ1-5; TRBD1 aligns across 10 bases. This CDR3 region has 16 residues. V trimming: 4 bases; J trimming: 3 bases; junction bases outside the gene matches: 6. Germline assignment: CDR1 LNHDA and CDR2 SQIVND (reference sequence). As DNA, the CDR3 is TGTGCCAGTAGTACCCTCGGACAGGGGGACAATCAGCCCCAGCATTTT. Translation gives CASSTLGQGDNQPQHF.

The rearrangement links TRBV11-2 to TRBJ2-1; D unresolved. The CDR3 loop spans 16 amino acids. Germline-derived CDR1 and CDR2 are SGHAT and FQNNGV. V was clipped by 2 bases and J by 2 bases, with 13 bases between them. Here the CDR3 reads CASSLRPIQAYNEQFF. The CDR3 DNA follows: TGTGCCAGCAGCTTACGTCCGATTCAGGCCTACAATGAGCAGTTCTTC.

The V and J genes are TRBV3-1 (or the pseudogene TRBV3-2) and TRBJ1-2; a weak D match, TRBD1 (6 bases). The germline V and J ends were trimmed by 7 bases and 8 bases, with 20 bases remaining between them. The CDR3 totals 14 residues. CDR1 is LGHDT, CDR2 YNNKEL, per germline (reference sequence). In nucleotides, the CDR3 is TGTGCCAGCACGAAGGGGGGGCGAAAAGGGGGCTACACCTTC. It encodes CASTKGGRKGGYTF.